Listed here are 16 T cell receptor beta chains from one sample, sequenced in a study of blood T cell repertoires in COVID-19. The method was immunoSEQ multiplex PCR; TCRdb's version includes in-frame clones alone and lacks a portion of them. The sample has approximately 450,000 clones; about 90% are singletons. Sequenced: PBMCs or T cells enriched from blood (not recorded which). These receptors were collected from a woman in her late teens or twenties with acute COVID-19.

The rearrangement links TRBV9 to TRBJ1-1; maybe TRBD1 (5 bases). Germline V gives CDR1 SGDLS, CDR2 YYNGEE. This CDR3 has 12 amino acids. Trimming pared 8 bases from V and 1 base from J, leaving 9 bases between. The CDR3 here is CASAGGNTEAFF. The DNA for the CDR3 is TGTGCCAGTGCCGGGGGGAACACTGAAGCTTTCTTT.

The chain couples TRBV6-1 to TRBJ1-4; no reliable D call. Trimming removed 3 bases from V and 6 bases from J, with 14 bases in between. The CDR3 extends over 15 amino acids. Germline-derived CDR1 and CDR2 are MNHNS and SASEGT. The CDR3 DNA follows: TGTGCCAGCAGTGATCTCGGACTCCGGGATGAAAAACTGTTTTTT. Translated: CASSDLGLRDEKLFF.

The rearrangement links TRBV6-1 to TRBJ1-1; D unclear. This CDR3 region has 17 residues. The V gene lost 0 bases and the J gene lost 2 bases, with 16 bases spanning the gap. CDR1 MNHNS and CDR2 SASEGT come from the germline V gene. The CDR3: CASSEALYRPGNTEAFF. The CDR3 nucleotides read TGTGCCAGCAGTGAAGCGCTTTACCGACCGGGTAACACTGAAGCTTTCTTT.

For this clone: A much larger clone differs by one base, so this may be a read error. V is TRBV9 and J is TRBJ2-3; 9 positions agree with TRBD1. CDR1 is SGDLS and CDR2 is YYNGEE in the germline V gene. The CDR3 is 15 amino acids. The V segment lost 4 bases and the J segment 0 bases; nucleotides outside the gene matches: 3. CDR3 DNA sequence: TGTGCCAGCAGCTTCGGGACAGGGAGCACAGATACGCAGTATTTT. Its translation is CASSFGTGSTDTQYF.

This chain links TRBV30 with TRBJ2-5; D ambiguous. The V gene lost 1 base and the J gene lost 4 bases, with 4 bases spanning the gap. CDR1 is GTSNPN, CDR2 SVGIG, per germline (reference sequence). The CDR3 runs 11 residues. The CDR3 region is CAWSGPETQYF. CDR3 DNA: TGTGCCTGGAGTGGGCCAGAGACCCAGTACTTC. Looking up the rest from reference TRBV30 and TRBJ2-5 gives the full variable domain: SQTIHQWPATLVQPVGSPLSLECTVEGTSNPNLYWYRQAAGRGLQLLFYSVGIGQISSEVPQNLSASRPQDRQFILSSKKLLLSDSGFYLCAWSGPETQYFGPGTRLLVL.

This clone was observed a handful of times. This chain connects TRBV30 to TRBJ2-1, with D tentatively TRBD2 (5 bases). CDR1 and CDR2 from the germline V gene are GTSNPN and SVGIG (reference sequence). V lost 0 bases and J lost 8, with 8 bases in between. The CDR3 extends over 12 amino acids. CDR3 sequence: CAWSVVGDEQFF. The CDR3 DNA is TGTGCCTGGAGTGTCGTCGGGGATGAGCAGTTCTTC.

The V call is TRBV6-5, the J call TRBJ1-3; 8 positions agree with TRBD1. CDR1 is MNHEY and CDR2 is SVGAGI in the germline V gene. V trimming: 6 bases; J trimming: 4 bases; junction bases outside the gene matches: 5. CDR3 length equals 14 residues. Here the CDR3 reads CASSGQGSGNTIYF. CDR3 DNA sequence: TGTGCCAGCAGCGGACAGGGCTCAGGAAACACCATATATTTT.

This chain links TRBV27 with TRBJ2-7, with 12 bases lining up with TRBD2. This CDR3 is 15 amino acids long. Germline CDR1 and CDR2: MNHEY and SMNVEV (reference sequence). V shed 4 bases and J 6 bases; nucleotides not matched to a gene: 7. CDR3 residues: CASSSWTSGIREQYF. In DNA form, the CDR3 reads TGTGCCAGCAGTTCCTGGACTAGCGGGATCCGCGAGCAGTACTTC.

This sequence joins TRBV4-3 and TRBJ2-2; TRBD2 might be the D (6 bases). The CDR3 totals 16 residues. CDR1 LGHNA and CDR2 YSLEER come from the germline V gene. Trimming stripped 0 bases from V and 2 bases from J, with 10 bases between. The chain's CDR3 is CASSQDPGLNTGELFF. The CDR3 DNA reads TGCGCCAGCAGCCAAGATCCGGGACTCAACACCGGGGAGCTGTTTTTT.

V usage is TRBV5-1 and J usage is TRBJ1-3, with D tentatively TRBD1 (6 bases). This CDR3 is built from 16 residues. The V and J ends lost 0 bases and 0 bases respectively, with 10 bases between them. Germline CDR1 SGHRS, CDR2 YFSETQ. CDR3 residues: CASSLERGSSGNTIYF. The CDR3 DNA sequence: TGCGCCAGCAGCTTGGAAAGGGGGAGCTCTGGAAACACCATATATTTT.

The chain has TRBV6-5 and TRBJ1-2, with a tentative D call TRBD1 (6 bases). The length of the CDR3 is 13 residues. CDR1 is MNHEY, CDR2 SVGAGI, per germline. V was trimmed by 2 bases and J by 6 bases, leaving 10 bases between them. Written as DNA, the CDR3 is TGTGCCAGCAGTTACCAGCGGACAGATGGCTACACCTTC. This encodes CASSYQRTDGYTF.

J is TRBJ2-2 and V is TRBV27; 7 bases are shared with TRBD1. J gave up 6 bases and V 4 bases, and 8 bases lay outside the gene matches. CDR1 and CDR2 (germline): MNHEY, SMNVEV (reference sequence). The CDR3 is made up of 15 amino acids. Here the CDR3 DNA reads TGTGCCAGCAGTTCCCACGGGACAGCGGCCGGGGAGCTGTTTTTT. This sequence encodes CASSSHGTAAGELFF.

The rearrangement uses TRBV7-8 and TRBJ1-4, with 10 bases lining up with TRBD1. The CDR3 is made up of 15 amino acids. J gave up 7 bases and V 5 bases, and 7 bases lay outside the gene matches. The germline V gene encodes CDR1 SGHVS and CDR2 FQNEAQ. The CDR3 protein is CASSKRTGGPEKLFF. DNA for the CDR3: TGTGCCAGCAGCAAAAGGACAGGGGGTCCTGAAAAACTGTTTTTT.

V usage is TRBV5-1 and J usage is TRBJ1-4; 7 nucleotides line up with TRBD1. Germline CDR1 is SGHRS and CDR2 is YFSETQ. This CDR3 region has 14 residues. V gave up 4 bases and J gave up 6 bases; unmatched junction bases: 6. CDR3 nucleotides: TGCGCCAGCAGCGGGGGACAGCCACATGAAAAACTGTTTTTT. This encodes CASSGGQPHEKLFF.

The rearrangement links TRBV5-1 to TRBJ2-5, with 9 bases identical to TRBD2. Germline V gives CDR1 SGHRS, CDR2 YFSETQ. CDR3 size: 17 residues. Trimming took 4 bases from V and 2 from J; bases not matched to a gene: 12. CDR3 in amino acids: CASSGPLSGRPQETQYF. In DNA form, the CDR3 reads TGCGCCAGCAGCGGGCCTCTCAGCGGGAGGCCACAAGAGACCCAGTACTTC.

The V gene is TRBV28, the J gene TRBJ1-3; D ambiguous. The CDR3 runs 14 residues. Trimming cost V 3 bases and J 2 bases, with 8 bases left between them. Germline-derived CDR1 and CDR2 are MDHEN and SYDVKM. The CDR3 sequence is CASSFMAAGNTIYF. The CDR3 nucleotides are TGTGCCAGCAGTTTTATGGCCGCTGGAAACACCATATATTTT. The full variable domain, in which reference TRBV28 and TRBJ1-3 provide the parts outside the CDR3, is DVKVTQSSRYLVKRTGEKVFLECVQDMDHENMFWYRQDPGLGLRLIYFSYDVKMKEKGDIPEGYSVSREKKERFSLILESASTNQTSMYLCASSFMAAGNTIYFGEGSWLTVV.